This T cell receptor beta chain came from a study of blood T cell repertoires in COVID-19. Overall study context: Some COVID-19 samples were acute and others convalescent; all came from the United States, Italy and Spain. From T cells, B-cell-depleted T cells, or PBMCs came the material, which was cDNA or gDNA.

Original processing methods: Estimates of nucleated cell counts were drawn from the amplification of reference gene primers. Only in-frame clones appear in the TCRdb table, and some are missing; sequencing was by immunoSEQ multiplex PCR. V, J and clone size are those of that table, while D and trimming were read from the DNA. The table lists under 300,000 clones, roughly nine tenths of them singletons. The CDR3 runs 13 residues. V trimming: 5 bases; J trimming: 9 bases; junction bases outside the gene matches: 9. Germline lookup yields CDR1 LNHDA and CDR2 SQIVND (reference sequence). The sample holds one count of this clone.

This clonotype was obtained from a man aged 18-30 years with active or convalescent COVID-19. The sample taken for sequencing was peripheral blood. V gene TRBV19 combines with J gene TRBJ1-2; 7 bases are a match to TRBD1. The CDR3 protein is CASSHTGTVRYTF. Written as DNA, the CDR3 is TGTGCCAGTAGTCATACCGGGACAGTTCGCTACACCTTC.